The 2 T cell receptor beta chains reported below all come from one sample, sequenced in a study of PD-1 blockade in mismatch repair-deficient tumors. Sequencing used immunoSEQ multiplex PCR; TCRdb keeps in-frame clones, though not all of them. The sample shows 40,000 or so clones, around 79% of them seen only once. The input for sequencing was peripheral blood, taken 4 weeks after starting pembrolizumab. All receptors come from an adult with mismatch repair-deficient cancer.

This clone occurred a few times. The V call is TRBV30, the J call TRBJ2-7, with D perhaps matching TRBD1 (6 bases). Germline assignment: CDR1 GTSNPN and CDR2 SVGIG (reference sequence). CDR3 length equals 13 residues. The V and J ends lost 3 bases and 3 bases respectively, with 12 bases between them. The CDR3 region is CAWRGHHLYEQYF. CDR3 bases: TGTGCCTGGAGGGGACACCACCTCTACGAGCAGTACTTC.

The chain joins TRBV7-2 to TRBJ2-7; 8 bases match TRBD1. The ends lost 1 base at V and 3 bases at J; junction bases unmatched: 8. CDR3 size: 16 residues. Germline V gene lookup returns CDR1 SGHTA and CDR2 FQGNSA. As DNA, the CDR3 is TGTGCCAGCAGCTTAGGGGCAGCAGGGGGCTACTACGAGCAGTACTTC. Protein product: CASSLGAAGGYYEQYF.